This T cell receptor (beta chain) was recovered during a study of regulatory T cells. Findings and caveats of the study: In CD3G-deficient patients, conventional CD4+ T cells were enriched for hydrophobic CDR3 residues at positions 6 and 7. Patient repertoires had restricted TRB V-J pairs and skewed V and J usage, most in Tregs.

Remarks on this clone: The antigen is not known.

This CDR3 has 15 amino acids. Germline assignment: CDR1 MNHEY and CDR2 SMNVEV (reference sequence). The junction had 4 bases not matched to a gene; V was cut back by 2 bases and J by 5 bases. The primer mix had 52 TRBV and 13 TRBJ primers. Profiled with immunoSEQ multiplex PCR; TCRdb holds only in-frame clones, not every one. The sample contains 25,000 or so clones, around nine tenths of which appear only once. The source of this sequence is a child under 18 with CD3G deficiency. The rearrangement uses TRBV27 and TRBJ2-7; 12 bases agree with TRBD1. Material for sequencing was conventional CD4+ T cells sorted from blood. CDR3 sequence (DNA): TGTGCCAGCAGTTTACGTGGGACAGGGGGCCACGAGCAGTACTTC. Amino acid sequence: CASSLRGTGGHEQYF.